This TCR beta chain was captured by sequencing in a study of cytomegalovirus exposure and HLA in healthy donors. CDR3 length: 13 residues. Germline lookup yields CDR1 MNHNY and CDR2 SVGAGI (reference sequence). Trimming removed 6 bases from V and 8 bases from J; junction bases left unmatched: 7. TCRdb keeps only in-frame clones here, not all; method: immunoSEQ multiplex PCR. The sample lists 100,000 to 150,000 clones, approximately 92% occurring once. About this clone itself: The antigen is unknown.

Findings and caveats of the study: In vitro testing confirmed a few CMV-associated chains as specific for CMV antigens.

Sequencing used PBMCs. The source is a woman in her late teens or twenties in good health and CMV-seronegative. V usage is TRBV6-6 and J usage is TRBJ2-1; 7 bases align to TRBD1. CDR3 region: CASSLWGTDEQFF. CDR3 in DNA: TGTGCCAGCAGCCTTTGGGGGACAGATGAGCAGTTCTTC.